The sequence of this T cell receptor beta chain was determined in a study of T cell responses to AZD1222 COVID-19 vaccine. V gave up 4 bases and J gave up 7 bases, with 13 bases separating them. Looked up from germline, CDR1 is LGHDT and CDR2 is YNNKEL (reference sequence). There are 13 residues in the CDR3. Of note for this clone: Its antigen is as yet unknown.

Profiling relied on immunoSEQ multiplex PCR, and the TCRdb table lists in-frame clones only, not all of them. The repertoire holds about 220,000 clones, with about 93% as singletons. Overall study results and limits: Two doses of AZD1222 preceded a rise in Spike-specific TCR breadth and depth. Repertoire collection took place solely once the T cell response had peaked. Vaccine-associated CD4 TCRs ranged over spike, dominating at 160-218 and 743-854. Donors were mostly white British, more females; clonal diversity possibly underestimated.

The rearrangement uses TRBV3-1 (or the pseudogene TRBV3-2) and TRBJ1-2; D gene uncertain. Here the sequenced sample was peripheral blood, taken on day 0 of MenACWY control vaccination. This TCR was recovered from an adult in good health. The CDR3 DNA follows: TGTGCCAGCAGCCCTCGGACTGAGACTGGCTACACCTTC. Residues: CASSPRTETGYTF.